The 18 T cell receptor beta chains in this list originate from one sample, sequenced in a study of blood T cells in healthy people across ages. The second PCR ran about 6 to 11 cycles with a sample-barcoded 5' primer and J-beta primers. TCRdb re-derived calls from the 5' RACE reads in MiXCR, one entry per CDR3 protein. The sample has about 1.8 million distinct CDR3 sequences; about 49% are singletons. The specimen sequenced was blood. The receptors originated from a woman aged 40-49 years in good health.

This clonotype was observed a single time. The rearrangement joins TRBV7-9 to TRBJ1-2; 9 positions match TRBD1. The V gene's germline CDR1 is SEHNR and CDR2 FQNEAQ (reference sequence). The CDR3 totals 14 residues. With 5 bases clipped from V and 6 bases from J, the junction kept 7 bases outside the gene matches. The CDR3 protein is CASSQIGTGNGYTF. In DNA, the CDR3 is TGTGCCAGCAGCCAGATTGGGACAGGGAATGGCTACACCTTC.

This sequence joins TRBV24-1 and TRBJ2-3; D possibly matches TRBD1 or TRBD2 (5 bases each). The germline V gene encodes CDR1 KGHDR and CDR2 SFDVKD. Between the trimmed V and J ends, which lost 1 base and 1 base, there was a span of 11 bases. This CDR3 contains 16 residues. The CDR3 loop is CATSDLWDHGTDTQYF. The DNA of the CDR3 is TGTGCCACCAGTGATTTATGGGACCACGGCACAGATACGCAGTATTTT.

This clonotype was seen only a few times. V usage is TRBV4-1 and J usage is TRBJ2-3; D gene ambiguous. The V and J ends lost 2 bases and 2 bases respectively, with 5 bases between them. The germline V gene encodes CDR1 MGHRA and CDR2 YSYEKL. The CDR3 loop spans 13 amino acids. CDR3 amino acids: CASSQHYTDTQYF. Here the CDR3 DNA reads TGCGCCAGCAGCCAACACTACACAGATACGCAGTATTTT.

The genes are TRBV5-1 and TRBJ2-3; D is unresolved. Germline V gene lookup returns CDR1 SGHRS and CDR2 YFSETQ. CDR3 length: 13 residues. Trimming removed 0 bases at V and 5 bases at J, with 7 bases between. DNA of the CDR3: TGCGCCAGCAGCTTGGTTGGGGAAGATACGCAGTATTTT. The encoded protein is CASSLVGEDTQYF. Variable domain in full (rest from reference TRBV5-1 and TRBJ2-3): KAGVTQTPRYLIKTRGQQVTLSCSPISGHRSVSWYQQTPGQGLQFLFEYFSETQRNKGNFPGRFSGRQFSNSRSEMNVSTLELGDSALYLCASSLVGEDTQYFGPGTRLTVL.

This sequence joins TRBV6-1 and TRBJ1-4, with D perhaps matching TRBD1 (6 bases). Germline V gene data show CDR1 as MNHNS and CDR2 as SASEGT. The V gene lost 4 bases and the J gene lost 8 bases, with 17 bases spanning the gap. The CDR3 contains 15 residues. CDR3 sequence: CASSAMDRGKEKLFF. The CDR3 DNA follows: TGTGCCAGCAGTGCTATGGACAGAGGCAAGGAAAAACTGTTTTTT.

This clonotype was seen more than once but under ten times. J is TRBJ2-7 and V is TRBV20-1; TRBD2 agrees at 12 bases. The V and J ends lost 5 bases and 1 base, in that order; junction bases with no gene match: 6. Looked up from germline, CDR1 is DFQATT and CDR2 is SNEGSKA (reference sequence). This CDR3 is built from 15 residues. In DNA form, the CDR3 reads TGCAGTGCTTGGATACTAGCGGGGGGTTCCTACGAGCAGTACTTC. The encoded protein is CSAWILAGGSYEQYF.

CDR3 region: CASSLRWGNTEAFF. The CDR3 DNA sequence: TGCGCCAGCAGCTTAAGGTGGGGGAACACTGAAGCTTTCTTT. This chain connects TRBV5-1 to TRBJ1-1; D remains ambiguous. V was pared by 2 bases and J by 1 base, with 9 bases between. Germline V gives CDR1 SGHRS, CDR2 YFSETQ. The CDR3 runs to 14 residues.

V and J are TRBV25-1 and TRBJ1-6, with 9 bases matching TRBD1. CDR3 length: 14 residues. The germline V gene has CDR1 MGHDK and CDR2 SYGVNS. V lost 7 bases and J lost 5; bases outside the gene matches: 3. CDR3 protein: CASKQGANNSPLHF. The DNA for the CDR3 is TGTGCCAGCAAACAGGGGGCCAATAATTCACCCCTCCACTTT.

Ten or more counts support this clonotype. V is TRBV27 and J is TRBJ2-7, with 8 bases matching TRBD1. Germline loops: CDR1 MNHEY, CDR2 SMNVEV (reference sequence). With V trimmed by 5 bases and J by 6 bases, 6 bases remained unmatched. This CDR3 contains 13 residues. The CDR3 nucleotides are TGTGCCAGCAGTCTCGGGACAGGTACCGAGCAGTACTTC. Its protein is CASSLGTGTEQYF.

In this sample, this clonotype turned up once. J is TRBJ1-6 and V is TRBV6-2 or TRBV6-3; perhaps TRBD1 as D (6 bases). This CDR3 has 15 residues. Trimming left V 5 bases short and J 10 bases short, with 18 bases between. Per the germline V gene, CDR1 is MNHEY and CDR2 is SVGEGT. The CDR3 DNA reads TGTGCCAGCAGTAATCCCACAGGGAGAGGATCACCCCTCCACTTT. Its protein is CASSNPTGRGSPLHF.

V and J are TRBV5-6 and TRBJ2-3; 12 nucleotides agree with TRBD2. CDR1 and CDR2 (germline): SGHDT, YYEEEE. V was clipped by 4 bases and J by 5 bases; unmatched bases: 8. This CDR3 is 16 amino acids long. The CDR3 DNA follows: TGTGCCAGCAGCGCTGCTAGCGGGGGGGCGGGAGATACGCAGTATTTT. This sequence encodes CASSAASGGAGDTQYF.

This clonotype was seen a handful of times. The chain combines TRBV10-3 with TRBJ2-1; TRBD2 might be the D (6 bases). Between the trimmed V and J ends, which lost 4 bases and 4 bases, there was a span of 11 bases. The CDR3 totals 14 residues. The germline CDR1 and CDR2 sequences are ENHRY and SYGVKD. The CDR3 here is CAISGPGSYNEQFF. CDR3 DNA: TGTGCCATCAGTGGCCCCGGGAGTTACAATGAGCAGTTCTTC.

The chain has TRBV4-1 and TRBJ1-5, with TRBD1 identical over 10 bases. V trimming: 3 bases; J trimming: 0 bases; junction bases outside the gene matches: 11. Germline loops: CDR1 MGHRA, CDR2 YSYEKL. The CDR3 consists of 19 residues. The CDR3 region is CASSHHPGQGTPSNQPQHF. Here the CDR3 DNA reads TGCGCCAGCAGCCACCATCCGGGACAGGGGACGCCTAGCAATCAGCCCCAGCATTTT.

Only a few counts were recorded for this clonotype. The J gene is TRBJ2-7, the V gene TRBV20-1; a weak D match, TRBD2 (5 bases). This CDR3 region has 12 residues. Trimming shortened V by 6 bases and J by 5 bases, and 14 bases separated the two germline ends. Germline values: CDR1 DFQATT, CDR2 SNEGSKA (reference sequence). CDR3 in amino acids: CSAPLEGNEQYF. The CDR3 coding sequence is TGCAGTGCACCCCTAGAGGGTAACGAGCAGTACTTC.

This clonotype was counted a single time. The rearrangement links TRBV15 to TRBJ1-1; D ambiguous. Germline V gives CDR1 LNHNV, CDR2 YYDKDF (reference sequence). CDR3 length: 16 residues. V was cut by 1 base and J by 4 bases, with 16 bases left in between. This CDR3 is CATSRAPKGRTTEAFF. The CDR3 DNA follows: TGTGCCACCAGCAGAGCTCCTAAAGGCAGAACCACTGAAGCTTTCTTT.

This clonotype was observed a few times. V usage is TRBV12-3 or TRBV12-4 and J usage is TRBJ2-1; maybe TRBD1 (6 bases). The CDR3 sequence is 16 residues long. Trimming took 5 bases from V and 0 from J, leaving 14 bases between them. Here the CDR3 DNA reads TGTGCCAGCAGTACCAAGACAGGCAGCTCCTACAATGAGCAGTTCTTC. Its translation: CASSTKTGSSYNEQFF.

This clonotype has a single count. This chain uses TRBV11-3 with TRBJ2-1, with TRBD1 matching 8 bases. J lost 2 bases, V lost 5 bases, and 5 bases had no gene match. Looked up from germline, CDR1 is SGHNT and CDR2 is YENEEA. This CDR3 has 15 residues. The CDR3 bases are TGTGCCAGCAGCAAACAGGGGGGAACCTACAATGAGCAGTTCTTC. Its translation is CASSKQGGTYNEQFF.

This clonotype was observed a few times. The J gene is TRBJ1-4, the V gene TRBV25-1; 7 nucleotides align to TRBD1. After removal of 6 bases from V and 4 bases from J, the junction contained 8 bases not matched to a gene. The CDR3 spans 15 residues. Germline loops: CDR1 MGHDK, CDR2 SYGVNS. DNA of the CDR3: TGTGCCAGCAGCCCCCTTGGACAGGATAATGAAAAACTGTTTTTT. Protein sequence: CASSPLGQDNEKLFF.